These T cell receptor beta chains were read from a single sample in a study of vaccination and CD4 T cells after COVID-19. Antigen specificity for these receptors is unknown. TCRdb ran MiXCR on the PCR reads and lists one entry per CDR3 protein. The data show 20,000 or so distinct CDR3 sequences, with about 60% seen just once and 7.8% held by the top ten. The material sequenced was CD4+ T cells from blood, cultured in vitro. These receptors all come from a human donor who had recovered from COVID-19. CDR3s include the opening cysteine and the closing phenylalanine or tryptophan. Fields, in order: clone size, V gene, D gene, J gene, CDR3 DNA, CDR3 protein. The D gene is left open where the match is weak. Some rows mark clone size as missing; the rest say once, few, many or name a class of expanded clone.

>-|TRBV7-2|-|TRBJ2-3
TGTGCCAGCAGCTTAACCAGGGATGGAGATACGCAGTATTTT
CASSLTRDGDTQYF
>-|TRBV7-2|-|TRBJ1-1
TGTGCCAGCAGCCTTTGGAGGGGGACTGAAGCTTTCTTT
CASSLWRGTEAFF
>-|TRBV20-1|-|TRBJ2-3
TGCAGTGGGCGGGTTAGCACAGATACGCAGTATTTT
CSGRVSTDTQYF
>once|TRBV7-3|-|TRBJ1-5
TGTGCCAGCTCAGAACTTAATCAGCCCCAGCATTTT
CASSELNQPQHF
>-|TRBV15|TRBD2|TRBJ2-3
TGTGCCACCAGCAGAGATTCTGAGCTTGGTAGCGGGAGAATGGATACGCAGTATTTT
CATSRDSELGSGRMDTQYF
>-|TRBV20-1|TRBD1|TRBJ2-1
TGCAGTGCGAAGGGACAGGGGCAGCAGTTCTTC
CSAKGQGQQFF
>-|TRBV5-5|-|TRBJ2-5
TGTGCCAGCAGCTTGATGTCAGAAGAGACCCAGTACTTC
CASSLMSEETQYF
>-|TRBV6-1|-|TRBJ1-1
TGTGCCAGCAGTGAAGGGCGGCAGGACTTGAACACTGAAGCTTTCTTT
CASSEGRQDLNTEAFF
>few|TRBV15|-|TRBJ1-3
TGTGCCACCAGCAGAGTTAACAGCCGCCTCTCTGGAAACACCATATATTTT
CATSRVNSRLSGNTIYF
>-|TRBV12-3/TRBV12-4|TRBD2|TRBJ2-1
TGTGCCAGCAGTTGGGGACTAGCGGGAGGCAATGAGCAGTTCTTC
CASSWGLAGGNEQFF
>-|TRBV5-1|-|TRBJ1-3
TGCGCCAGCAGCTCAACGGGAAACACCATATATTTT
CASSSTGNTIYF
>-|TRBV7-9|TRBD2|TRBJ2-2
TGTGCCAGCAGCTTAGCTAGCGGGTTGTTCGCCGGGGAGCTGTTTTTT
CASSLASGLFAGELFF
>-|TRBV20-1|TRBD2|TRBJ2-3
TGCAGTGCCCACCCGCCGGGACTAGCGGGAGGCATGCAGTATTTT
CSAHPPGLAGGMQYF
>-|TRBV20-1|-|TRBJ2-3
TGCAGTGCTAGAGAAGAGGGGAGCACAGATACGCAGTATTTT
CSAREEGSTDTQYF
>-|TRBV19|-|TRBJ2-2
TGTGCCAGCTCGCTCCAGGGTGTTTCCGGGGAGCTGTTTTTT
CASSLQGVSGELFF
>-|TRBV6-2/TRBV6-3|TRBD1|TRBJ2-7
TGTGCCAGCAGTTCTTCACAGGGGGCCCACTCCTACGAGCAGTACTTC
CASSSSQGAHSYEQYF
>-|TRBV2|-|TRBJ1-2
TGTGCCAGCATTCTTTCTCCGGCTGGGAGGGAGTACACCTTC
CASILSPAGREYTF
>-|TRBV2|-|TRBJ1-5
TGTGCCAGCAGCTCCGACGGTCTTGGCAATCAGCCCCAGCATTTT
CASSSDGLGNQPQHF
>few|TRBV20-1|-|TRBJ1-1
TGCAGTGCTAGCTCAGGGCTTGACGCTTTCTTT
CSASSGLDAFF
>-|TRBV14|TRBD1|TRBJ2-5
TGTGCCAGCAGCCTCTGGACAGGGCCCGAAGAGACCCAGTACTTC
CASSLWTGPEETQYF
>-|TRBV7-9|TRBD2|TRBJ2-1
TGTGCCAGCAGGGAACGAACAAGCGGGAGTAGGTACAATGAGCAGTTCTTC
CASRERTSGSRYNEQFF
>-|TRBV7-9|-|TRBJ2-6
TGTGCCAGCGCCCCGCGCTCTGGGGCCAACGTCCTGACTTTC
CASAPRSGANVLTF
>-|TRBV7-9|-|TRBJ1-2
TGTGCCAGCAGCTTAGCCAGAGCCGACCACGCGGATAACTATGGCTACACCTTC
CASSLARADHADNYGYTF
>once|TRBV5-1|TRBD2|TRBJ2-7
TGCGCCAGCAGCTTGAGTACTAGCGCCTCCGTAAGATACGAGCAGTACTTC
CASSLSTSASVRYEQYF
>-|TRBV20-1|-|TRBJ2-7
TGCAGTGCTAGAGCTAGGAGGGCCGGGGCCGAGCAGTACTTC
CSARARRAGAEQYF
>-|TRBV10-3|-|TRBJ2-3
TGTGCCATCAGTGAGTCACGAGGGTTCACAGATACGCAGTATTTT
CAISESRGFTDTQYF